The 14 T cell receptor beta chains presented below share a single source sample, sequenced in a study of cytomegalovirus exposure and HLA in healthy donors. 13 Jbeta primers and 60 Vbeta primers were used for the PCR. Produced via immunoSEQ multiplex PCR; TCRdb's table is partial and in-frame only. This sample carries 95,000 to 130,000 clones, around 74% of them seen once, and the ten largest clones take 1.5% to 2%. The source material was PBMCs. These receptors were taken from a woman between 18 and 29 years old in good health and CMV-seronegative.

In nucleotides, the CDR3 is TGTGCCAGCAGCAGGACAGGGCGGCAAGAGACCCAGTACTTC. It specifies CASSRTGRQETQYF. The rearrangement uses TRBV5-6 and TRBJ2-5, with 8 bases that match TRBD1. J gave up 2 bases and V 4 bases, and 4 bases lay outside the gene matches. The CDR3 contains 14 residues. Germline CDR1 and CDR2: SGHDT and YYEEEE.

The CDR3: CASSQGTGTYEQYF. The CDR3, as DNA: TGCGCCAGCAGCCAGGGGACAGGGACCTACGAGCAGTACTTC. The rearrangement joins TRBV4-1 to TRBJ2-7, with TRBD1 matching 9 bases. From germline, CDR1 is MGHRA and CDR2 YSYEKL. The CDR3 loop spans 14 amino acids. The ends lost 3 bases at V and 2 bases at J; junction bases unmatched: 2.

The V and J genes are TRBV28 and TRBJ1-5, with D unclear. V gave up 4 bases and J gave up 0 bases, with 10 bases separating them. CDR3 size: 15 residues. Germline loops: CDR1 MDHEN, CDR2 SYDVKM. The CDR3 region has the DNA TGTGCCAGCAGTTCCCGGGAGTATAGCAATCAGCCCCAGCATTTT. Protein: CASSSREYSNQPQHF.

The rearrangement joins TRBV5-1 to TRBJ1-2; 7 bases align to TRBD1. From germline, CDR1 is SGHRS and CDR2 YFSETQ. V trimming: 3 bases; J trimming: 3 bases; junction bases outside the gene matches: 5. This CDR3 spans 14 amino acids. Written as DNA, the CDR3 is TGCGCCAGCAGCTACGGACAGGTCGACTATGGCTACACCTTC. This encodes CASSYGQVDYGYTF.

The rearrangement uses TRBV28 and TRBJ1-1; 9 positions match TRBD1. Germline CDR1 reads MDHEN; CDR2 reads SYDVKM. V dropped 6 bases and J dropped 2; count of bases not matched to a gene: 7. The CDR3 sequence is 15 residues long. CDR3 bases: TGTGCCAGCAGCCTACCGGGACAGGGCAACACTGAAGCTTTCTTT. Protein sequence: CASSLPGQGNTEAFF.

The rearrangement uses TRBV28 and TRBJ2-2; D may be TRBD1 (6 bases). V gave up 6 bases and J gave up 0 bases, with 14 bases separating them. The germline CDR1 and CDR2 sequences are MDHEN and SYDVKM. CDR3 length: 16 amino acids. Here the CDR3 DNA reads TGTGCCAGCAGAGCTTGGGACACGGCGAACACCGGGGAGCTGTTTTTT. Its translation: CASRAWDTANTGELFF.

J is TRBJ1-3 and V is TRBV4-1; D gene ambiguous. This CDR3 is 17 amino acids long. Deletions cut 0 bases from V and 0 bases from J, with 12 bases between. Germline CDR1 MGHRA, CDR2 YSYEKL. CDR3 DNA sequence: TGCGCCAGCAGCCAAGATTCGAGAAGAAACTCTGGAAACACCATATATTTT. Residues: CASSQDSRRNSGNTIYF.

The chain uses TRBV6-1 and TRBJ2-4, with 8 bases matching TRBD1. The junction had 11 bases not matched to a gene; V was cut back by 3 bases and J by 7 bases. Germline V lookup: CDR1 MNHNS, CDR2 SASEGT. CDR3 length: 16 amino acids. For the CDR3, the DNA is TGTGCCAGCAGTGATGCGGGACAGGTGCCTCGGAACATTCAGTACTTC. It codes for CASSDAGQVPRNIQYF.

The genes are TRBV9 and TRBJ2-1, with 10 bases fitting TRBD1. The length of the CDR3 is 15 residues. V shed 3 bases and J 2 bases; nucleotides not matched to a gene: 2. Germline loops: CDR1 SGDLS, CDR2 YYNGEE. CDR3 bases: TGTGCCAGCAGCGGACAGGGGGCACCCTACAATGAGCAGTTCTTC. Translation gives CASSGQGAPYNEQFF.

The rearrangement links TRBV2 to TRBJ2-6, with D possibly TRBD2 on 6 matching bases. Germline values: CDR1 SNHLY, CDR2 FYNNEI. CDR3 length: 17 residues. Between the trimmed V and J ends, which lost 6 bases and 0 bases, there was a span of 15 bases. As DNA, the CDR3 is TGTGCCAGCAGCAACGCGGGACGAAACTCTGGGGCCAACGTCCTGACTTTC. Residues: CASSNAGRNSGANVLTF.

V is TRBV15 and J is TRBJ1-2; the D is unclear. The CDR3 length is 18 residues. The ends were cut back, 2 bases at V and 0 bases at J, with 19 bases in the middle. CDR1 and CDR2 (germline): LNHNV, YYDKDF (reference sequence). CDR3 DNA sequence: TGTGCCACCAGCAGACCTCGCGGTGGAGTGAAAACTAACTATGGCTACACCTTC. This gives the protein CATSRPRGGVKTNYGYTF.

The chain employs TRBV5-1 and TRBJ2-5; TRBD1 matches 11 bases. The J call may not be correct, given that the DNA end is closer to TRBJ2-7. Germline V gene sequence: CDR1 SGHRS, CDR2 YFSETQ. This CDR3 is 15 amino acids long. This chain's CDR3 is CASSLAGTGGYEQYF. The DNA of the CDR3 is TGCGCCAGCAGCTTGGCCGGGACAGGGGGCTACGAGCAGTACTTC.

The CDR3 bases are TGTGCCAGCAGCCAGGGCCCACTTAGCAATCAGCCCCAGCATTTT. Translating it yields CASSQGPLSNQPQHF. The V call is TRBV4-2, the J call TRBJ1-5; D gene unclear. CDR1 and CDR2 from the germline V gene are LGHNA and YNFKEQ. The CDR3 has 15 residues. The V gene lost 3 bases and the J gene lost 0 bases, with 9 bases spanning the gap.

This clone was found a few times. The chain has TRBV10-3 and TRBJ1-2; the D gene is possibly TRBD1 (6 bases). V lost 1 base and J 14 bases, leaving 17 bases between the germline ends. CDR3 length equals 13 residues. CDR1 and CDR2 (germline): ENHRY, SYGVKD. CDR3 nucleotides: TGTGCCATCAGTGAGTACAGGGCCGAAACGGGAACCTTC. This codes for CAISEYRAETGTF.